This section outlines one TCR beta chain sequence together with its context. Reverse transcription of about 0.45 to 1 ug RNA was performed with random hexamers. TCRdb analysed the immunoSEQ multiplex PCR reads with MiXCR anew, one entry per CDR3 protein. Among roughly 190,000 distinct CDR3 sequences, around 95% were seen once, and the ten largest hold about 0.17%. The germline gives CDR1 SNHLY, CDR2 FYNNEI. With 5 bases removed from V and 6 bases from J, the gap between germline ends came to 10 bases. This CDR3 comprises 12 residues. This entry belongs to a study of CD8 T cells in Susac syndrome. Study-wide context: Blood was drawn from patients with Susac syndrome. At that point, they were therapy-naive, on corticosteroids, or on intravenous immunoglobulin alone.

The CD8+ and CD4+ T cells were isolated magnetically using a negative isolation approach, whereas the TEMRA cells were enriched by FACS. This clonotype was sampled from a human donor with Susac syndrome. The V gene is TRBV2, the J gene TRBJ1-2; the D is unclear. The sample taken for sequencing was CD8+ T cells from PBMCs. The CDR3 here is CASSLLGHGYTF. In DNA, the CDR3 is TGTGCCAGCAGTCTCCTTGGTCATGGCTACACCTTC.